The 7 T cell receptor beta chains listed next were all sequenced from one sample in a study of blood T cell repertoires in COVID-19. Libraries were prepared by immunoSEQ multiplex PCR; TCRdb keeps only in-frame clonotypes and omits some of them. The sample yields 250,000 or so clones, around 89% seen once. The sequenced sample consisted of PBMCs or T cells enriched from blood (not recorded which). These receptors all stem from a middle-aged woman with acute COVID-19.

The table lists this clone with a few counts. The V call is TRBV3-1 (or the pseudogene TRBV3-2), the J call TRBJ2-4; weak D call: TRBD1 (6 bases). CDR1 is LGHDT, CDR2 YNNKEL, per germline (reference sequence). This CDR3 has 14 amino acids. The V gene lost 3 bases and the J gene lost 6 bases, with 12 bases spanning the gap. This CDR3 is CASSQTRDINIQYF. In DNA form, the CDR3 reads TGTGCCAGCAGCCAGACCCGGGACATAAACATTCAGTACTTC.

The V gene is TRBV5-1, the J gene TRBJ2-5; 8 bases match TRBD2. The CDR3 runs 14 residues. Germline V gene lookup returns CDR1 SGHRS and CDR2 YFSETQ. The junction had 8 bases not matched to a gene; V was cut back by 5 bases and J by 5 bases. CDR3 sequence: CASSPVAGGETQYF. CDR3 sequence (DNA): TGCGCCAGCAGTCCCGTGGCGGGGGGCGAGACCCAGTACTTC.

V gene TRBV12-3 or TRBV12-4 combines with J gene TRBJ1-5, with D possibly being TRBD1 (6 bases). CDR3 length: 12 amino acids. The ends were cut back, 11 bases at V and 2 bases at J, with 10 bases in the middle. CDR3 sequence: CASQGRNQPQHF. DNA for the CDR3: TGTGCCTCACAGGGCCGCAATCAGCCCCAGCATTTT.

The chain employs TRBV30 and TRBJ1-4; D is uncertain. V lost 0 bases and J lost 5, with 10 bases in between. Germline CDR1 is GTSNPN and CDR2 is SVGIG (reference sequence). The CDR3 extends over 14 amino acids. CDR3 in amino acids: CAWSVLSPNEKLFF. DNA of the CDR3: TGTGCCTGGAGTGTACTGAGCCCCAATGAAAAACTGTTTTTT.

CDR3 loop: CASSVLAESGYTF. The CDR3 nucleotides are TGTGCCAGCAGCGTATTAGCCGAGTCTGGCTACACCTTC. The chain uses TRBV9 and TRBJ1-2; no clear D gene. V dropped 1 base and J dropped 7 bases, with 11 bases sitting between them. CDR1 is SGDLS, CDR2 YYNGEE, per germline. The CDR3 has 13 amino acids. The complete variable domain, with remaining parts taken from reference TRBV9 and TRBJ1-2, reads DSGVTQTPKHLITATGQRVTLRCSPRSGDLSVYWYQQSLDQGLQFLIQYYNGEERAKGNILERFSAQQFPDLHSELNLSSLELGDSALYFCASSVLAESGYTFGSGTRLTVV.

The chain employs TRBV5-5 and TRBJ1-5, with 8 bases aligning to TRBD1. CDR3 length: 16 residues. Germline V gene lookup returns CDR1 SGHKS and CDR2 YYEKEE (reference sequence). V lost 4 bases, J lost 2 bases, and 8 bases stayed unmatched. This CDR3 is CASSPTPTGGNQPQHF. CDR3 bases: TGTGCCAGCAGCCCCACCCCGACAGGGGGCAATCAGCCCCAGCATTTT. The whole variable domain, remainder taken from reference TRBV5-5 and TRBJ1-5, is DAGVTQSPTHLIKTRGQQVTLRCSPISGHKSVSWYQQVLGQGPQFIFQYYEKEERGRGNFPDRFSARQFPNYSSELNVNALLLGDSALYLCASSPTPTGGNQPQHFGDGTRLSIL.

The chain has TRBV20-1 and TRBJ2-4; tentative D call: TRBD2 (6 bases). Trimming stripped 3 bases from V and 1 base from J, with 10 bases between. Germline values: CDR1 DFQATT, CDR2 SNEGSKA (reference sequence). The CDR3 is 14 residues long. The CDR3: CSASAGKAKNIQYF. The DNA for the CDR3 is TGCAGTGCTAGTGCGGGGAAGGCCAAAAACATTCAGTACTTC.